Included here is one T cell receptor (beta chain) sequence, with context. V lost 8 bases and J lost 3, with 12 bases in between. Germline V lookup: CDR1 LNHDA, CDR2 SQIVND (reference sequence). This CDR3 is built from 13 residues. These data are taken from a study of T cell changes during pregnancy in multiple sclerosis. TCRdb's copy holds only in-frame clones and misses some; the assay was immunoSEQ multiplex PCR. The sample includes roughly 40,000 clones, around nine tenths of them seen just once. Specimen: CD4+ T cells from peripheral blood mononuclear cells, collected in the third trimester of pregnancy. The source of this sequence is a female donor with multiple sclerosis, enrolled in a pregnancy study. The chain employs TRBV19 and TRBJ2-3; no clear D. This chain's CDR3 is CASANQHTDTQYF. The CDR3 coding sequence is TGTGCCAGTGCAAACCAACATACAGATACGCAGTATTTT.